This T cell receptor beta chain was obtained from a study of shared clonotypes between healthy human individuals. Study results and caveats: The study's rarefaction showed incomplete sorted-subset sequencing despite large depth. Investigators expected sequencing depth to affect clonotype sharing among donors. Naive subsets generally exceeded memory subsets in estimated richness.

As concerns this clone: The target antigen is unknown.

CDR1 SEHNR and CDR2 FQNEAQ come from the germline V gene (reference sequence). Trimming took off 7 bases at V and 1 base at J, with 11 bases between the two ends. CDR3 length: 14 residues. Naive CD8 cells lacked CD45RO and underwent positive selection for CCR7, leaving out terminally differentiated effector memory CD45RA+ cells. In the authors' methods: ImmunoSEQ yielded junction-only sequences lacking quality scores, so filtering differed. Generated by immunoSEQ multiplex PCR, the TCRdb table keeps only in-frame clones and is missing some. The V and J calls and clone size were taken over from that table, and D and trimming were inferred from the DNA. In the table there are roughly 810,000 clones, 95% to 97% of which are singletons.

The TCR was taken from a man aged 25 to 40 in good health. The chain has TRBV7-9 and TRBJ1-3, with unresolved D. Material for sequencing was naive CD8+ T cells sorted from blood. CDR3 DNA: TGTGCCAGCAAGTACCCTGAGTCTGGAAACACCATATATTTT. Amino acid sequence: CASKYPESGNTIYF.